This T cell receptor beta chain was observed in a study of T cell responses to AZD1222 COVID-19 vaccine. Study-wide results and caveats: Close to half of spike-specific TCRs reportedly recognize unmutated variant regions. The study found vaccine-associated CD4 TCRs spanning spike, dominant at 160-218 and 743-854. Only after the peak T cell response were repertoires sampled.

Worth noting for this clone: Its antigen remains unknown.

Method: immunoSEQ multiplex PCR; TCRdb's copy keeps in-frame clones and lacks some. The sample includes 120,000 or so clones, 90% of them seen just once. The germline V and J ends were trimmed by 2 bases and 2 bases, with 13 bases remaining between them. Germline V gene data show CDR1 as SGHRS and CDR2 as YFSETQ. This CDR3 region has 15 residues. V usage is TRBV5-1 and J usage is TRBJ1-1; a possible D gene is TRBD1 (5 bases). The source material was peripheral blood, sampled on day 0 of MenACWY control vaccination. The source of this sequence is an adult in good health. The CDR3 DNA follows: TGCGCCAGCAGCTTAAGCTCCGGGGCTAACACTGAAGCTTTCTTT. It is translated as CASSLSSGANTEAFF. The full variable domain, completed using reference TRBV5-1 and TRBJ1-1, is KAGVTQTPRYLIKTRGQQVTLSCSPISGHRSVSWYQQTPGQGLQFLFEYFSETQRNKGNFPGRFSGRQFSNSRSEMNVSTLELGDSALYLCASSLSSGANTEAFFGQGTRLTVV.